Following are 15 T cell receptor beta chains from one sample sequenced in a study of blood T cell repertoires in COVID-19. Generated by immunoSEQ multiplex PCR, the TCRdb table keeps only in-frame clones and is missing some. In the table there are about 62,000 clones, over 75% of which are singletons. The sample comprised peripheral blood. The receptors were sampled from a woman aged 55-69 years with acute or convalescent COVID-19.

The V call is TRBV18, the J call TRBJ2-7; tentatively, D is TRBD1 (6 bases). V lost 6 bases, J lost 6 bases, and 15 bases lay in between. CDR1 is KGHSH, CDR2 LQKENI, per germline. The CDR3 consists of 13 residues. CDR3 bases: TGTGCCAGCTCGGAAACAGGGTCCCTCGAGCAGTACGTC. It yields the protein CASSETGSLEQYV.

This clone showed up just a few times. This sequence joins TRBV6-5 and TRBJ1-2; tentatively, D is TRBD1 (6 bases). The germline CDR1 and CDR2 sequences are MNHEY and SVGAGI. The CDR3 length is 15 residues. Deletions cut 3 bases from V and 5 bases from J, with 16 bases between. The CDR3 region has the DNA TGTGCCAGCAGTTATCATGGACAGACACTTTATGGCTACACCTTC. It specifies CASSYHGQTLYGYTF.

The rearrangement uses TRBV4-3 and TRBJ2-3; 9 bases are a match to TRBD1. After removal of 4 bases from V and 4 bases from J, the junction contained 6 bases not matched to a gene. Germline V gene lookup returns CDR1 LGHNA and CDR2 YSLEER. The CDR3 is made up of 15 amino acids. DNA for the CDR3: TGCGCCAGCAGCCGGGGACAGGGTTTGGCAGATACGCAGTATTTT. Residues: CASSRGQGLADTQYF.

This chain connects TRBV7-6 to TRBJ2-2, with D perhaps matching TRBD2 (7 bases). Germline V gives CDR1 SGHVS, CDR2 FNYEAQ. The V end was cut by 6 bases, the J end by 0 bases, with 17 bases between. This CDR3 has 17 residues. CDR3 nucleotides: TGTGCCAGCAGGTCTTGGCGGGGGCCCGCGAACACCGGGGAGCTGTTTTTT. As protein: CASRSWRGPANTGELFF. The whole variable domain, remainder taken from reference TRBV7-6 and TRBJ2-2, is GAGVSQSPRYKVTKRGQDVALRCDPISGHVSLYWYRQALGQGPEFLTYFNYEAQQDKSGLPNDRFSAERPEGSISTLTIQRTEQRDSAMYRCASRSWRGPANTGELFFGEGSRLTVL.

This chain joins TRBV11-2 and TRBJ1-2, with D hard to call. The length of the CDR3 is 13 residues. Germline CDR1 SGHAT, CDR2 FQNNGV. V lost 5 bases to trimming and J lost 8 bases, with 15 bases between them. The CDR3 sequence: CASSLPVGKGYTF. The CDR3 nucleotides read TGTGCCAGCAGCCTCCCGGTGGGCAAAGGCTACACCTTC.

The chain joins TRBV7-3 to TRBJ1-2; the D is unclear. CDR3 size: 13 residues. Trimming took 6 bases from V and 3 from J, leaving 11 bases between them. CDR1 and CDR2 from the germline V gene are SGHTA and FQGTGA. This CDR3 is CASSLGGDYGYTF. As DNA, the CDR3 is TGTGCCAGCAGTCTAGGCGGTGACTATGGCTACACCTTC.

The rearrangement uses TRBV3-1 (or the pseudogene TRBV3-2) and TRBJ2-1; D is undetermined. The ends were cut back, 2 bases at V and 6 bases at J, with 8 bases in the middle. Germline CDR1 reads LGHDT; CDR2 reads YNNKEL (reference sequence). CDR3 length equals 13 residues. CDR3 in DNA: TGTGCCAGCAGCCAACTAGACCCCAATGAGCAGTTCTTC. It translates to CASSQLDPNEQFF.

The chain carries TRBV5-6 and TRBJ2-2; TRBD1 might be the D (5 bases). The V and J ends lost 3 bases and 0 bases respectively, with 9 bases between them. The length of the CDR3 is 15 residues. Germline CDR1 SGHDT, CDR2 YYEEEE. The CDR3 is CASSYVGANTGELFF. The CDR3, as DNA: TGTGCCAGCAGCTACGTAGGGGCGAACACCGGGGAGCTGTTTTTT.

On this clone: The same CDR3 arises from other DNA sequences in this sample as well. The chain is built from TRBV5-1 and TRBJ1-5, with 7 bases lining up with TRBD1. This CDR3 region has 15 residues. Germline values: CDR1 SGHRS, CDR2 YFSETQ. After removal of 0 bases from V and 4 bases from J, the junction contained 4 bases not matched to a gene. CDR3 in DNA: TGCGCCAGCAGCTTGGGAGGGACAGCTAATCAGCCCCAGCATTTT. Protein sequence: CASSLGGTANQPQHF. Full variable domain (missing parts from reference TRBV5-1 and TRBJ1-5): KAGVTQTPRYLIKTRGQQVTLSCSPISGHRSVSWYQQTPGQGLQFLFEYFSETQRNKGNFPGRFSGRQFSNSRSEMNVSTLELGDSALYLCASSLGGTANQPQHFGDGTRLSIL.

The table lists this clone with a count of one. CDR3 protein: CASSYSSGQADTQYF. CDR3 nucleotide sequence: TGTGCCAGCAGTTACTCGTCGGGACAGGCCGATACGCAGTATTTT. The chain has TRBV6-5 and TRBJ2-3, with 8 bases fitting TRBD1. Per germline, CDR1 MNHEY and CDR2 SVGAGI. Germline trimming cut 0 bases from V and 6 bases from J; bases unmatched to any gene: 5. CDR3 size: 15 residues.

The chain uses TRBV19 and TRBJ2-4, with D possibly being TRBD2 (5 bases). The ends were cut back, 7 bases at V and 6 bases at J, with 16 bases in the middle. Germline V CDR1 and CDR2: LNHDA, SQIVND (reference sequence). CDR3 length: 14 amino acids. CDR3 region: CASKDGSRGNIQYF. The CDR3 coding sequence is TGTGCCAGTAAAGATGGGAGCAGAGGAAACATTCAGTACTTC.

The rearrangement links TRBV9 to TRBJ2-2; 16 positions agree with TRBD2. The V gene's germline CDR1 is SGDLS and CDR2 YYNGEE. V trimming: 0 bases; J trimming: 14 bases; junction bases outside the gene matches: 7. The CDR3 runs 16 residues. As DNA, the CDR3 is TGTGCCAGCAGCGTAGCAGGGACTAGCGGGGGGGTCGCCCTGTTTTTT. Translating gives CASSVAGTSGGVALFF.

This clone has just one count. The chain joins TRBV5-1 to TRBJ1-4, with 9 bases aligning to TRBD1. Germline CDR1 is SGHRS and CDR2 is YFSETQ. With 4 bases clipped from V and 8 bases from J, the junction kept 6 bases outside the gene matches. This CDR3 is built from 14 residues. Written as DNA, the CDR3 is TGCGCCAGCAGCGAGGGACAGGGTTTAGAAAAACTGTTTTTT. Translation: CASSEGQGLEKLFF.

This clone has a handful of counts. The CDR3 DNA reads TGTGCCAGTACCTCTACGCGGGGGACAGGGGGCAGTGGGGCCAACGTCCTGACTTTC. Its protein is CASTSTRGTGGSGANVLTF. The chain links TRBV19 to TRBJ2-6; 12 bases are shared with TRBD1. V was pared by 7 bases and J by 3 bases, with 13 bases of the junction left unmatched. The CDR3 sequence is 19 residues long. Germline values: CDR1 LNHDA, CDR2 SQIVND (reference sequence). The whole variable domain, remainder taken from reference TRBV19 and TRBJ2-6, is DGGITQSPKYLFRKEGQNVTLSCEQNLNHDAMYWYRQDPGQGLRLIYYSQIVNDFQKGDIAEGYSVSREKKESFPLTVTSAQKNPTAFYLCASTSTRGTGGSGANVLTFGAGSRLTVL.

The J gene is TRBJ1-5, the V gene TRBV19, with D perhaps matching TRBD1 (6 bases). Germline assignment: CDR1 LNHDA and CDR2 SQIVND (reference sequence). V was trimmed by 8 bases and J by 1 base, leaving 9 bases between them. This CDR3 is 13 amino acids long. The CDR3 protein is CASADRSNQPQHF. CDR3 DNA sequence: TGTGCCAGTGCGGACAGAAGCAATCAGCCCCAGCATTTT. Full variable domain (remainder filled in from reference TRBV19 and TRBJ1-5): DGGITQSPKYLFRKEGQNVTLSCEQNLNHDAMYWYRQDPGQGLRLIYYSQIVNDFQKGDIAEGYSVSREKKESFPLTVTSAQKNPTAFYLCASADRSNQPQHFGDGTRLSIL.